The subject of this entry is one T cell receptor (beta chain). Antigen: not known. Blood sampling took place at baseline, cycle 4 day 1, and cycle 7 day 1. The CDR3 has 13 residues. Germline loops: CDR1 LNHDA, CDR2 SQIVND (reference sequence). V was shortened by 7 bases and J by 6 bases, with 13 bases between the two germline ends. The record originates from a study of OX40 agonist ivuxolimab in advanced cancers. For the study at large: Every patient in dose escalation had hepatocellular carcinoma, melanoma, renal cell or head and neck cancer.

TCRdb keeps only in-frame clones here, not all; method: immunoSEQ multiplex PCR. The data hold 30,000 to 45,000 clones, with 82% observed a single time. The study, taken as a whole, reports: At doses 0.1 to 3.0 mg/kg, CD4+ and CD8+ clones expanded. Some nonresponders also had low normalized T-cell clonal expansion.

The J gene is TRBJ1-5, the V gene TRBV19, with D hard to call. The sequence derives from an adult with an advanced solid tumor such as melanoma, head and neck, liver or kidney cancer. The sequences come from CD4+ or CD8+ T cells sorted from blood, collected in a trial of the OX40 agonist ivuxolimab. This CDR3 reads CASNWREGQPQHF. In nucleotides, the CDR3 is TGTGCCAGTAATTGGAGGGAGGGTCAGCCCCAGCATTTT. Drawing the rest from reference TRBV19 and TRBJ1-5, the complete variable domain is DGGITQSPKYLFRKEGQNVTLSCEQNLNHDAMYWYRQDPGQGLRLIYYSQIVNDFQKGDIAEGYSVSREKKESFPLTVTSAQKNPTAFYLCASNWREGQPQHFGDGTRLSIL.